This TCR beta chain stems from a study of shared clonotypes between healthy human individuals. The study, taken as a whole, reports: Inspection by rarefaction showed sorted-subset sequencing to be incomplete despite large depth. The expectation was that sequencing depth would affect clonotype sharing among donors.

Authors' data handling: Filtering of immunoSEQ junctional sequences could not match full-length read filtering. The protocol was immunoSEQ multiplex PCR, while the TCRdb copy is restricted to in-frame clones and leaves out a portion. The D gene and trimming were derived from the DNA, and the V and J assignments and clone size from that table. The sample carries some 2.3 million clones, over 90% recorded once. The donors, healthy adults who were HIV-negative, had experienced no recent acute infections or vaccinations. Notes on this clone: What it binds is not known.

This TCR was recovered from a man younger than 35 in good health. Some clones in this sample may be carry-over from other donors' samples. Sequencing was carried out using naive CD4+ T cells from PBMCs. Subset denoted: CD45RA+ positively selected.

The CDR3, as DNA: TGTGCCAGCAGCGGGACTAGCGGGGGGACTGAGCAGTTCTTC. It specifies CASSGTSGGTEQFF. This sequence joins TRBV4-2 and TRBJ2-1; 15 nucleotides line up with TRBD2. J lost 9 bases, V lost 5 bases, and 2 bases had no gene match. There are 14 residues in the CDR3. Germline V gives CDR1 LGHNA, CDR2 YNFKEQ.